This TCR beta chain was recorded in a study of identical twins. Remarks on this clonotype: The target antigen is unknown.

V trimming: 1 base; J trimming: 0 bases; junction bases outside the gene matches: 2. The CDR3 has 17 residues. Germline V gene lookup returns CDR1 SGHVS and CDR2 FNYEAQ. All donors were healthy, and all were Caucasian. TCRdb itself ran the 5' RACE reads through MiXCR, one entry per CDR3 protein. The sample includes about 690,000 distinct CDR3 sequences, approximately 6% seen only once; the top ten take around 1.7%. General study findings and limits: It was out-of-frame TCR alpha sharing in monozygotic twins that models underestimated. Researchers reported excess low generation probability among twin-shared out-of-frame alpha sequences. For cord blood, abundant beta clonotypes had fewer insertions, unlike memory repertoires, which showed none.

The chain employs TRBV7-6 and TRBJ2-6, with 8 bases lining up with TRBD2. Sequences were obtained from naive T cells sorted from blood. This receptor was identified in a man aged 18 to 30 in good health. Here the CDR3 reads CASSLGRGASGANVLTF. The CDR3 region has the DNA TGTGCCAGCAGCTTAGGGCGGGGGGCCTCTGGGGCCAACGTCCTGACTTTC. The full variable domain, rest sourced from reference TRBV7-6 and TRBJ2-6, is GAGVSQSPRYKVTKRGQDVALRCDPISGHVSLYWYRQALGQGPEFLTYFNYEAQQDKSGLPNDRFSAERPEGSISTLTIQRTEQRDSAMYRCASSLGRGASGANVLTFGAGSRLTVL.